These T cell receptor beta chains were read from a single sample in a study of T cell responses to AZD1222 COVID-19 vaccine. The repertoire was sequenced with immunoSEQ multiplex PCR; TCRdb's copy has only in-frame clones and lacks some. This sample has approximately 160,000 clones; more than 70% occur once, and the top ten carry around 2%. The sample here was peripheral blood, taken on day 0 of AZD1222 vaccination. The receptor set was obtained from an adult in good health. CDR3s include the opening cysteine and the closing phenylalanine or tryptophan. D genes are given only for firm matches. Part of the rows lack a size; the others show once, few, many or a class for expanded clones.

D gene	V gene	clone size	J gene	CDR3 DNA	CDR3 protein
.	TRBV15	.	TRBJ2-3	TGTGCCACCAGCAGAGATCAGGGGACCACAGATACGCAGTATTTT	CATSRDQGTTDTQYF
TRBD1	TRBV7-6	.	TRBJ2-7	TGTGCCAGCAGCTTAGACGGGACAGGGGCCCTGGAGCAGTACTTC	CASSLDGTGALEQYF
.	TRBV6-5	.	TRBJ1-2	TGTGCCAGCAACCCCTCAGGCGGGTCATCTTATGGCTACACCTTC	CASNPSGGSSYGYTF
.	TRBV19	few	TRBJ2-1	TGTGCCAGTAGTGAGACTAGTAAGGGCGGTGAGCAGTTCTTC	CASSETSKGGEQFF
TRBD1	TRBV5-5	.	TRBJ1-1	TGTGCCAGCAGCTGGGGACAGGGCTTGAACACTGAAGCTTTCTTT	CASSWGQGLNTEAFF
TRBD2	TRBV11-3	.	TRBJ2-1	TGTGCCAGCACCACATCCCTCCGGGGTAGCGGGATAGATGAGCAGTTCTTC	CASTTSLRGSGIDEQFF
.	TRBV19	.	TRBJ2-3	TGTGCCAGTAGGTCCGGGCCCGGAGCGACAGATACGCAGTATTTT	CASRSGPGATDTQYF
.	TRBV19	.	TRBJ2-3	TGTGCCACTCAGGGGAACGGGGATACGCAGTATTTT	CATQGNGDTQYF
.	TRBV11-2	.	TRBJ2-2	TGTGCCAGCAGCTTTCGGATGCACGGGGGGCTGAGCGCCGGGGAGCTGTTTTTT	CASSFRMHGGLSAGELFF
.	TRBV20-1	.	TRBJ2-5	TGCAGTGCTAGTAGACAGGGAGGAGGGACCCAGTACTTC	CSASRQGGGTQYF
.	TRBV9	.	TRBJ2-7	TGTGCCAGCAGCTTGGGACCGAACATTTACGAGCAGTACTTC	CASSLGPNIYEQYF
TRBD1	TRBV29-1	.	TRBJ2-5	TGCAGCGTTGAAGGGACAGGGAGGTCGGAGACCCAGTACTTC	CSVEGTGRSETQYF
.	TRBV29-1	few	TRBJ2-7	TGCAGCGTTGCCCACGCCATTGGAGACTACGAGCAGTACTTC	CSVAHAIGDYEQYF
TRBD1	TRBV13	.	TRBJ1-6	TGTGCCAGCAGCCAACAGGGGGGCTCACCCCTCCACTTT	CASSQQGGSPLHF
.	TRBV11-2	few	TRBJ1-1	TGTGCCAGCAGCCCCTACGGCGGCACTGAAGCTTTCTTT	CASSPYGGTEAFF
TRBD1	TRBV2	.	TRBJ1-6	TGTGCCAGCACCCCCGAAGAGAGGGACAGGGCCCTGGGATTTAATTCACCCCTCCACTTT	CASTPEERDRALGFNSPLHF
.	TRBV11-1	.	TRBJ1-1	TGTGCCAGCAGCTTATGGGGACCTTCGAACACTGAAGCTTTCTTT	CASSLWGPSNTEAFF
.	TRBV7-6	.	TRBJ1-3	TGTGCCAGCAGCTTAGAAGGAATTTCTGGAAACACCATATATTTT	CASSLEGISGNTIYF
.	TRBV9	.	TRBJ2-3	TGTGCCAGCAGCCCCCGACAGAAGCAAAACACAGATACGCAGTATTTT	CASSPRQKQNTDTQYF
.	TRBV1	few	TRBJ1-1	TGCACCAGCAGCCTGAACGCGAACACTGAAGCTTTCTTT	CTSSLNANTEAFF
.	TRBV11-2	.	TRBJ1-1	TGTGCCAGCAGCTTCCAACCCCTGCCGCAGGGGATGAACACTGAAGCTTTCTTT	CASSFQPLPQGMNTEAFF
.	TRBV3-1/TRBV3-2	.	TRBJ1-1	TGTGCCAGCAGCCAAGATAATGGGAGATTGGCGAACACTGAAGCTTTCTTT	CASSQDNGRLANTEAFF
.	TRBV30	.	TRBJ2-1	TGTGCCTGGAGTGTGGGTAATGAGCAGTTCTTC	CAWSVGNEQFF